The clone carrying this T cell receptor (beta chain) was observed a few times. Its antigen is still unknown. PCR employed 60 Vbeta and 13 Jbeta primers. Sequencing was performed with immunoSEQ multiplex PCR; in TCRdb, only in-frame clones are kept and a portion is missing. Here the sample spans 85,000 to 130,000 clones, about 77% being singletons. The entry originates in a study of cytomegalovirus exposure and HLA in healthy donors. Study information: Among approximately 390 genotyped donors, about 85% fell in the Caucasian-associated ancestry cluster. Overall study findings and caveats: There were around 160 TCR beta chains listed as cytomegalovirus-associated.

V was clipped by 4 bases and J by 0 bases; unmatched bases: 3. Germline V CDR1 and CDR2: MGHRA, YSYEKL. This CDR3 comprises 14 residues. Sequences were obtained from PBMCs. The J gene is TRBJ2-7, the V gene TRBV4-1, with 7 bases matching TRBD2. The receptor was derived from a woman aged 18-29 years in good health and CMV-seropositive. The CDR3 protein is CASSLPSGSYEQYF. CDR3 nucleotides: TGCGCCAGCAGCCTACCTAGCGGCTCCTACGAGCAGTACTTC.